The sequence of this T cell receptor (beta chain) was determined in a study of multiple sclerosis patients with progressive multifocal leukoencephalopathy. Study outcomes and limitations: Less diverse TRB repertoires were suggested in most PML patients.

Described time point: time of PML onset. This clone was observed a few times. The target antigen is unknown. Spiked into each PCR were synthetic inline TR CDR3 controls of all V-J pairings. TCRdb's table, derived via immunoSEQ multiplex PCR, lists solely in-frame clones and lacks some. The sample has roughly 32,000 clones; roughly 90% are singletons. The CDR3 is 14 amino acids. Trimming took 5 bases from V and 4 from J; bases not matched to a gene: 7. Germline CDR1 and CDR2: MNHNY and SVGAGI (reference sequence). The chain couples TRBV6-6 to TRBJ1-2; 7 bases are a match to TRBD1. Here the sequenced sample was PBMCs, taken from a patient treated with natalizumab. This sequence was found in a human donor with progressive multifocal leukoencephalopathy. The CDR3 coding sequence is TGTGCCAGCAGTCCCGACAGGGACGGCTATGGCTACACCTTC. Protein: CASSPDRDGYGYTF.